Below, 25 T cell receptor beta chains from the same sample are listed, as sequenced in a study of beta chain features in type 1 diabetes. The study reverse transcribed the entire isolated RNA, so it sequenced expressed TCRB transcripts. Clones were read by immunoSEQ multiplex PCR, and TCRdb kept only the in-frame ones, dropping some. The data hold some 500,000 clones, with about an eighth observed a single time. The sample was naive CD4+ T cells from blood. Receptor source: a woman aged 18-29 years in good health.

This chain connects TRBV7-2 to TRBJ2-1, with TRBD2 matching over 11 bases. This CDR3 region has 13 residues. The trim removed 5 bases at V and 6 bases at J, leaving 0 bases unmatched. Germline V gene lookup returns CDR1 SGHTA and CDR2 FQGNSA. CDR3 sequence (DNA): TGTGCCAGCAGCGGGACTAGCGGCAATGAGCAGTTCTTC. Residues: CASSGTSGNEQFF.

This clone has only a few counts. CDR3 loop: CASSLSAGRTDTQYF. CDR3 DNA: TGTGCCAGCAGCTTATCGGCTGGACGGACAGATACGCAGTATTTT. The chain combines TRBV7-2 with TRBJ2-3; D gene unclear. Looked up from germline, CDR1 is SGHTA and CDR2 is FQGNSA. The V end lost 2 bases, the J end lost 3 bases, and 12 bases lay between the germline ends. This CDR3 is 15 amino acids long.

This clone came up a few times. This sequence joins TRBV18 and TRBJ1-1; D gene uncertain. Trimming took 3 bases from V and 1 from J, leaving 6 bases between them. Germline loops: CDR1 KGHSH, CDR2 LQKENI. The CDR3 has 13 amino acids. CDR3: CASSPLANTEAFF. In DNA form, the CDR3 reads TGTGCCAGCTCACCTCTGGCGAACACTGAAGCTTTCTTT.

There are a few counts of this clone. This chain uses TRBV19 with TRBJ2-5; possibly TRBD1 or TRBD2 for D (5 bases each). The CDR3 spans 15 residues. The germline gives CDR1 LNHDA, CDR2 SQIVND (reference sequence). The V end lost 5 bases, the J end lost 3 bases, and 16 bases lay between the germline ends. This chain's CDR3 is CASSPSGTGEETQYF. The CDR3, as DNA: TGTGCCAGTAGTCCAAGCGGCACAGGCGAAGAGACCCAGTACTTC.

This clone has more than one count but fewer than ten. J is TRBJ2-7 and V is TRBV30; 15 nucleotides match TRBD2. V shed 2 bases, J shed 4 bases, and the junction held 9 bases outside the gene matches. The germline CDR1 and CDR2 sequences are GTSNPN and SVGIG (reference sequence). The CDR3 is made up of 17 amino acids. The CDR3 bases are TGTGCCTGGAGTATTCAACGGACTAGCGGGAGGGCTTACGAGCAGTACTTC. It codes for CAWSIQRTSGRAYEQYF.

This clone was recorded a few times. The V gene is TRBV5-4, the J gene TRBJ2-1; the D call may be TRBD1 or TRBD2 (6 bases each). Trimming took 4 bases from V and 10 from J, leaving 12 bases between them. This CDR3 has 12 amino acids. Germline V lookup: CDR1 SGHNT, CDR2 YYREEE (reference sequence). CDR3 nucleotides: TGTGCCAGCAGCCCCCGGAGGGGGGAGCAGTTCTTC. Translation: CASSPRRGEQFF.

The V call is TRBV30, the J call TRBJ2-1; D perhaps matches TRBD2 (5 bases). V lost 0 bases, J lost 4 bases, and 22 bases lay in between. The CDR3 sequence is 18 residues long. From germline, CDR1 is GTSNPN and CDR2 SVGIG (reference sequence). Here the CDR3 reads CAWSVLAKIHGVYNEQFF. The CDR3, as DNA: TGTGCCTGGAGTGTATTGGCCAAAATCCACGGGGTGTACAATGAGCAGTTCTTC.

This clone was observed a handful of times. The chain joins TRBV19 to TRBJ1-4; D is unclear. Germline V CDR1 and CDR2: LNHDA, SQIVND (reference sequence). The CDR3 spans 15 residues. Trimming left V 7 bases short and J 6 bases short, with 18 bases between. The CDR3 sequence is CASKGESALDEKLFF. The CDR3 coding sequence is TGTGCCAGTAAAGGAGAGTCAGCGCTAGATGAAAAACTGTTTTTT.

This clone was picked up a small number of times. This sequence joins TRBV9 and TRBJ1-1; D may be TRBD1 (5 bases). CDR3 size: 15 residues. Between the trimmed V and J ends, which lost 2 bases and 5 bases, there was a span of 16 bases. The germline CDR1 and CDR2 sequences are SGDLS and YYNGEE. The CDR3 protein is CASSVGGTARTEAFF. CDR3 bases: TGTGCCAGCAGCGTCGGGGGGACGGCGCGTACTGAAGCTTTCTTT.

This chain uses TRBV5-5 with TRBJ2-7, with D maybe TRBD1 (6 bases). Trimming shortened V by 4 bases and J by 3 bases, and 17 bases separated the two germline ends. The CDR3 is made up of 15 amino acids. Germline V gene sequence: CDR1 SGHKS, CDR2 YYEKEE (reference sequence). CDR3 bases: TGTGCCAGCAGCCCCCAGACAGGCCCGTACTACGAGCAGTACTTC. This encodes CASSPQTGPYYEQYF.

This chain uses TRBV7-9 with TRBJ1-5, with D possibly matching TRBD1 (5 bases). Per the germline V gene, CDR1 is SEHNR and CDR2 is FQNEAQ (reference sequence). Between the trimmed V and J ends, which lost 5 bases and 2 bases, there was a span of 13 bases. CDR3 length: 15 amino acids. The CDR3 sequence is CASSPQGKGNQPQHF. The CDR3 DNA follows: TGTGCCAGCAGCCCGCAGGGAAAGGGCAATCAGCCCCAGCATTTT.

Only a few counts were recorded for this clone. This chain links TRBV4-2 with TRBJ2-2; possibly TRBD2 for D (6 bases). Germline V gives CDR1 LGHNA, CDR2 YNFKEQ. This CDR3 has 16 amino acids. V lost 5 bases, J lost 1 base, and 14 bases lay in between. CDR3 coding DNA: TGTGCCAGCAGCAGACGCTTAGCGGAGAACACCGGGGAGCTGTTTTTT. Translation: CASSRRLAENTGELFF.

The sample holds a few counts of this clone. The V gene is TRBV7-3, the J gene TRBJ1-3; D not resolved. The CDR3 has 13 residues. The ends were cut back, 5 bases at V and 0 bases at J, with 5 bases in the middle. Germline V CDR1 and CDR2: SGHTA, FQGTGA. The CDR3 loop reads CASSQSSGNTIYF. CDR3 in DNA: TGTGCCAGCAGCCAAAGCTCTGGAAACACCATATATTTT.

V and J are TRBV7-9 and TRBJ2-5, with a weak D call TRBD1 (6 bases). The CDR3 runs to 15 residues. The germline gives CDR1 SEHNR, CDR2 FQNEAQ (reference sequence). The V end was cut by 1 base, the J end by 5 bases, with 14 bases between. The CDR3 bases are TGTGCCAGCAGCTTAGGCCGGACAGCACAGGAGACCCAGTACTTC. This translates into CASSLGRTAQETQYF.

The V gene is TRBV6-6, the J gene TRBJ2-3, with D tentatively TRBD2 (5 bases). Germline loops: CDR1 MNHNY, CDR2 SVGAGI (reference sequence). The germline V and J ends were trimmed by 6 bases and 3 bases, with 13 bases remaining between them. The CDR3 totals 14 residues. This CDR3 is CASSGLDSTDTQYF. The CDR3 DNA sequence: TGTGCCAGCAGCGGACTGGATTCGACAGATACGCAGTATTTT.

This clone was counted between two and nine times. CDR3 nucleotide sequence: TGTGCCAGCAGCACCAACCCCGGGACATCGAGGACCGGGGAGCTGTTTTTT. Amino acids: CASSTNPGTSRTGELFF. The chain employs TRBV7-2 and TRBJ2-2; tentative D call: TRBD1 (6 bases). V gave up 5 bases and J gave up 5 bases, with 21 bases separating them. Per germline, CDR1 SGHTA and CDR2 FQGNSA. The CDR3 is 17 amino acids.

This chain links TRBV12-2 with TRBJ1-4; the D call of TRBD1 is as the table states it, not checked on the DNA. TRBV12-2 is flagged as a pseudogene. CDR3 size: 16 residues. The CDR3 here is CASRLDDRATNEKLFF. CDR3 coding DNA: TGTGCAAGTCGCTTAGATGACAGGGCAACTAATGAAAAACTGTTTTTT.

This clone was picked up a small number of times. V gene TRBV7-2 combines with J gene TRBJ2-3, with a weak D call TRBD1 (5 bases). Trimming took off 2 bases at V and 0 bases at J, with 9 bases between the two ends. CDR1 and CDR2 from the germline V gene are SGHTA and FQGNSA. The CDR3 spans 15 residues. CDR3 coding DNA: TGTGCCAGCAGCTTATGGGGCAGCAGCACAGATACGCAGTATTTT. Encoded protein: CASSLWGSSTDTQYF. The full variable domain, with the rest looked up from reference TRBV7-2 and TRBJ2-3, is GAGVSQSPSNKVTEKGKDVELRCDPISGHTALYWYRQSLGQGLEFLIYFQGNSAPDKSGLPSDRFSAERTGGSVSTLTIQRTQQEDSAVYLCASSLWGSSTDTQYFGPGTRLTVL.

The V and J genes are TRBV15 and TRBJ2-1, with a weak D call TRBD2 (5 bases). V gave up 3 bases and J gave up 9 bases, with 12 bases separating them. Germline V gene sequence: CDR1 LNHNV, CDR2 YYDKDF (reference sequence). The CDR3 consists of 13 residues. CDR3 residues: CATSSNPAGEQFF. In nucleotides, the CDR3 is TGTGCCACCAGCAGTAACCCGGCGGGTGAGCAGTTCTTC. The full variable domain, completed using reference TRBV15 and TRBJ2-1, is DAMVIQNPRYQVTQFGKPVTLSCSQTLNHNVMYWYQQKSSQAPKLLFHYYDKDFNNEADTPDNFQSRRPNTSFCFLDIRSPGLGDTAMYLCATSSNPAGEQFFGPGTRLTVL.

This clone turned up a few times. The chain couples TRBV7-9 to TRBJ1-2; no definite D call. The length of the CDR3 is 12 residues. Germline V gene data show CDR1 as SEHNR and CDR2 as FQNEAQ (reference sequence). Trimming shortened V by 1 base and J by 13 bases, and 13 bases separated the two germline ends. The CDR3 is CASSLGTDKGTF. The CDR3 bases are TGTGCCAGCAGCTTAGGTACAGACAAGGGCACCTTC.

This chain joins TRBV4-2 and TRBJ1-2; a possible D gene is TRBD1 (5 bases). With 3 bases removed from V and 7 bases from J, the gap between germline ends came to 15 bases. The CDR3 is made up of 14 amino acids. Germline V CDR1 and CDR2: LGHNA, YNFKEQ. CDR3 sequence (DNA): TGTGCCAGCAGCCAGGGCCGGACGGGGGGTGGCTACACCTTC. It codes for CASSQGRTGGGYTF.

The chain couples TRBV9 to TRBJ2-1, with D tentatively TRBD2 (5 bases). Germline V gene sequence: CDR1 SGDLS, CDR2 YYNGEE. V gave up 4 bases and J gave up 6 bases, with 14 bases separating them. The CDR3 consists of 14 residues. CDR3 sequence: CASSPRLGSNEQFF. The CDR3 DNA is TGTGCCAGCAGCCCACGGTTAGGGAGCAATGAGCAGTTCTTC.

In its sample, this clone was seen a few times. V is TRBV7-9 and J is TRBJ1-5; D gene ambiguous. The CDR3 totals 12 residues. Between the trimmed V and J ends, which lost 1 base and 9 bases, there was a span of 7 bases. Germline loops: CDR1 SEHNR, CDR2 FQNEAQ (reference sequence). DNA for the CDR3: TGTGCCAGCAGCTTAGAGTCGATGCCCCAGCATTTT. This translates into CASSLESMPQHF.

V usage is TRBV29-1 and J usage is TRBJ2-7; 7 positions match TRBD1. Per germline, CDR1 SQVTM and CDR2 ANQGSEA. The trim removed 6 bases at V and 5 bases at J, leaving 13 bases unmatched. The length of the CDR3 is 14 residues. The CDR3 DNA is TGCAGCGTAGGACCGGGACAGAAAACCGACGAGCAGTACTTC. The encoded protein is CSVGPGQKTDEQYF.

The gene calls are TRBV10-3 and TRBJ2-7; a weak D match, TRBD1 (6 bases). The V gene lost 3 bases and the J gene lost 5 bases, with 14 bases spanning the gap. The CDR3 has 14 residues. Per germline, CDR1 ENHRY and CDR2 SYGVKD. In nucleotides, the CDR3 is TGTGCCATCAGTGAATCAGGGGAATCTCACGAGCAGTACGTC. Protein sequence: CAISESGESHEQYV.